The T cell receptor (beta chain) under discussion was sequenced for a study of CD8 T cells in ankylosing spondylitis. Study-wide findings and caveats: Past studies reported some motif variants in reactive arthritis synovial fluid and blood. Clones linked to disease were reported to show significant enrichment in matched ankylosing spondylitis synovial fluid. Disease-linked clones were found to be CD8+ and relatively rare in peripheral blood.

This clonotype was seen more than once but under ten times. Its antigen is currently unknown. Trimming removed 1 base from V and 3 bases from J; junction bases left unmatched: 11. Looked up from germline, CDR1 is LGHNA and CDR2 is YNFKEQ. CDR3 size: 18 residues. Quantitative 5'-RACE with molecular barcodes generated TCR beta libraries. TCRdb ran MiXCR on the 5' RACE reads and lists one entry per CDR3 protein. In the table there are fewer than 250,000 distinct CDR3 sequences, roughly a tenth of which are singletons. This receptor was obtained from a male donor with ankylosing spondylitis or in good health (not recorded which). This rearrangement joins TRBV4-2 to TRBJ2-3; 9 bases map to TRBD2. The specimen was blood, either unsorted or a sorted T cell fraction (not recorded which). The CDR3 DNA reads TGTGCCAGCAGCCAAGGTTCGGTAGCGGGAGTGGGTACAGATACGCAGTATTTT. Protein product: CASSQGSVAGVGTDTQYF.